The 26 T cell receptor beta chains in this list originate from one sample, sequenced in a study of cytomegalovirus exposure and HLA in healthy donors. The table came from immunoSEQ multiplex PCR; TCRdb's copy has only in-frame clones and leaves some out. The sample carries 100,000 to 150,000 clones, 75% to 90% recorded once. Specimen: PBMCs. Receptor source: a woman in her late teens or twenties in good health and CMV-seronegative.

The gene calls are TRBV6-1 and TRBJ2-5, with 9 nucleotides matching TRBD2. The CDR3 covers 17 residues. The ends lost 2 bases at V and 7 bases at J; junction bases unmatched: 14. CDR1 is MNHNS and CDR2 is SASEGT in the germline V gene. The CDR3 nucleotides are TGTGCCAGCAGTGAAAAGAGGGTAGCGGGAGCGGGAGGGACCCAGTACTTC. Protein product: CASSEKRVAGAGGTQYF.

The chain has TRBV2 and TRBJ1-1, with D uncertain. Per germline, CDR1 SNHLY and CDR2 FYNNEI. V was shortened by 1 base and J by 5 bases, with 5 bases between the two germline ends. This CDR3 is built from 12 residues. Written as DNA, the CDR3 is TGTGCCAGCAGTGAAGATCAAACTGAAGCTTTCTTT. As protein: CASSEDQTEAFF.

This chain uses TRBV5-1 with TRBJ2-3; 11 nucleotides agree with TRBD1. V lost 4 bases, J lost 4 bases, and 2 bases stayed unmatched. The CDR3 contains 14 residues. In germline, CDR1 is SGHRS, CDR2 YFSETQ. The CDR3 nucleotides are TGCGCCAGCAGCCCGGGACAGGGGGCAGATACGCAGTATTTT. Its protein is CASSPGQGADTQYF.

The chain recombines TRBV5-1 with TRBJ2-3, with TRBD2 identical over 8 bases. After removal of 2 bases from V and 4 bases from J, the junction contained 9 bases not matched to a gene. In germline, CDR1 is SGHRS, CDR2 YFSETQ. The CDR3 totals 16 residues. Here the CDR3 DNA reads TGCGCCAGCAGCTTTGCTTCGGGAGGGGTGGCAGATACGCAGTATTTT. This gives the protein CASSFASGGVADTQYF. The whole variable domain, remainder taken from reference TRBV5-1 and TRBJ2-3, is KAGVTQTPRYLIKTRGQQVTLSCSPISGHRSVSWYQQTPGQGLQFLFEYFSETQRNKGNFPGRFSGRQFSNSRSEMNVSTLELGDSALYLCASSFASGGVADTQYFGPGTRLTVL.

V is TRBV15 and J is TRBJ1-3, with D maybe TRBD1 (5 bases). Trimming shortened V by 3 bases and J by 0 bases, and 15 bases separated the two germline ends. CDR3 length: 17 residues. Germline V gene lookup returns CDR1 LNHNV and CDR2 YYDKDF (reference sequence). DNA for the CDR3: TGTGCCACCAGCAGTCGCTACTCCACAGGCTCTGGAAACACCATATATTTT. This codes for CATSSRYSTGSGNTIYF.

The CDR3 region is CASSLGQSGNTIYF. CDR3 DNA sequence: TGTGCCAGCAGTTTAGGACAGTCTGGAAACACCATATATTTT. The V call is TRBV28, the J call TRBJ1-3; the D gene is possibly TRBD1 (6 bases). Trimming left V 2 bases short and J 1 base short, with 6 bases between. Per the germline V gene, CDR1 is MDHEN and CDR2 is SYDVKM. The CDR3 totals 14 residues.

V usage is TRBV6-4 and J usage is TRBJ2-1, with D tentatively TRBD1 (5 bases). Germline V CDR1 and CDR2: MRHNA, SNTAGT. The length of the CDR3 is 13 residues. V lost 2 bases to trimming and J lost 4 bases, with 6 bases between them. CDR3 region: CASSDDSYNEQFF. The CDR3 nucleotides read TGTGCCAGCAGTGACGACAGTTACAATGAGCAGTTCTTC.

V gene TRBV7-9 combines with J gene TRBJ2-5, with TRBD2 identical over 14 bases. The V gene end was trimmed by 5 bases and the J gene end by 5 bases; junction bases not matched to a gene: 4. The CDR3 is made up of 15 amino acids. CDR1 is SEHNR, CDR2 FQNEAQ, per germline (reference sequence). The CDR3 coding sequence is TGTGCCAGCAGCCCGGGACTAGCGGGAGAGGAGACCCAGTACTTC. It codes for CASSPGLAGEETQYF.

The chain uses TRBV21-1 and TRBJ1-4. TRBV21-1 constitutes a pseudogene. This CDR3 is 15 amino acids long. CDR3 bases: TGTGCCAGCAGCAACCTAGCGAGGGGCGAAGAAAAACTGTTTTTT. This gives the protein CASSNLARGEEKLFF.

This sequence joins TRBV6-1 and TRBJ2-4, with D perhaps TRBD1 (6 bases). Per the germline V gene, CDR1 is MNHNS and CDR2 is SASEGT. The CDR3 is made up of 14 amino acids. The V gene lost 6 bases and the J gene lost 3 bases, with 12 bases spanning the gap. The CDR3 sequence: CASSQGYGKNIQYF. The CDR3 DNA follows: TGTGCCAGCAGCCAGGGGTACGGCAAAAACATTCAGTACTTC.

This clone was seen once. The J gene is TRBJ2-7, the V gene TRBV4-1; D might be TRBD2 (6 bases). CDR1 MGHRA and CDR2 YSYEKL come from the germline V gene. The V end was cut by 0 bases, the J end by 2 bases, with 17 bases between. The CDR3 totals 17 residues. The CDR3 DNA follows: TGCGCCAGCAGCCAAGATGGAGGGCTAGCCCTGACCTACGAGCAGTACTTC. Its translation: CASSQDGGLALTYEQYF.

The chain combines TRBV28 with TRBJ2-7, with D tentatively TRBD1 (6 bases). Between the trimmed V and J ends, which lost 6 bases and 0 bases, there was a span of 12 bases. The CDR3 runs 14 residues. Germline V gives CDR1 MDHEN, CDR2 SYDVKM. CDR3: CASSDRSSSYEQYF. The CDR3 bases are TGTGCCAGCAGCGACAGGAGTAGCTCCTACGAGCAGTACTTC.

As regards this clone: Other DNA variants within this sample encode the same CDR3. This chain connects TRBV5-1 to TRBJ1-1; D call uncertain. Between the trimmed V and J ends, which lost 0 bases and 4 bases, there was a span of 7 bases. CDR3 length: 13 amino acids. Germline CDR1 reads SGHRS; CDR2 reads YFSETQ. The CDR3 DNA reads as TGCGCCAGCAGCTTGGAGACGGGCACTGAAGCTTTCTTT. This sequence encodes CASSLETGTEAFF.

The CDR3 coding sequence is TGTGCCACCAGCTCCCTAGAGTGGACCGGGGAGCTGTTTTTT. Translated: CATSSLEWTGELFF. The rearrangement joins TRBV15 to TRBJ2-2; D gene uncertain. V lost 5 bases and J lost 5, with 12 bases in between. CDR1 is LNHNV and CDR2 is YYDKDF in the germline V gene (reference sequence). This CDR3 spans 14 amino acids. The full variable domain, completed using reference TRBV15 and TRBJ2-2, is DAMVIQNPRYQVTQFGKPVTLSCSQTLNHNVMYWYQQKSSQAPKLLFHYYDKDFNNEADTPDNFQSRRPNTSFCFLDIRSPGLGDTAMYLCATSSLEWTGELFFGEGSRLTVL.

V gene TRBV2 combines with J gene TRBJ1-1; D is possibly TRBD1 (6 bases). Germline CDR1 reads SNHLY; CDR2 reads FYNNEI. CDR3 length: 15 residues. The V and J ends lost 6 bases and 2 bases respectively, with 16 bases between them. CDR3 sequence reads: CASRGRTATNTEAFF. For the CDR3, the DNA is TGTGCCAGCAGGGGCAGGACAGCAACAAACACTGAAGCTTTCTTT.

The chain recombines TRBV10-2 with TRBJ1-5, with TRBD1 as a possible D gene (5 bases). Trimming shortened V by 6 bases and J by 5 bases, and 8 bases separated the two germline ends. CDR3 size: 12 residues. Per the germline V gene, CDR1 is WSHSY and CDR2 is SAAADI. The CDR3 region is CASSPRDQPQHF. The CDR3 bases are TGCGCCAGCAGCCCCAGGGATCAGCCCCAGCATTTT.

The chain recombines TRBV28 with TRBJ2-7, with 8 positions matching TRBD1. From germline, CDR1 is MDHEN and CDR2 SYDVKM. V lost 2 bases to trimming and J lost 0 bases; unmatched junction nucleotides: 3. CDR3 length: 15 residues. DNA for the CDR3: TGTGCCAGCAGTTTAACAGGGGGAAGCTCCTACGAGCAGTACTTC. It yields the protein CASSLTGGSSYEQYF.

The chain uses TRBV10-3 and TRBJ2-7, with 9 bases fitting TRBD2. V lost 4 bases and J lost 7; bases outside the gene matches: 8. This CDR3 region has 14 residues. The germline gives CDR1 ENHRY, CDR2 SYGVKD. The CDR3 here is CAISAVAGVGEQYF. CDR3 DNA: TGTGCCATCAGTGCGGTAGCGGGAGTGGGTGAGCAGTACTTC.

DNA for the CDR3: TGTGCCAGCAGCTTATTCCACGAGGGTGGCACAGATACGCAGTATTTT. Amino acid sequence: CASSLFHEGGTDTQYF. This sequence joins TRBV13 and TRBJ2-3, with D perhaps matching TRBD2 (5 bases). Germline CDR1 is PRHDT and CDR2 is FYEKMQ (reference sequence). V was pared by 2 bases and J by 1 base, with 13 bases between. The CDR3 has 16 amino acids.

The CDR3 DNA sequence: TGTGCCAGCAGGTCCGGGACAGGGCCTTATGGCTACACCTTC. Residues: CASRSGTGPYGYTF. The gene calls are TRBV7-9 and TRBJ1-2, with 9 nucleotides matching TRBD1. The CDR3 has 14 residues. In germline, CDR1 is SEHNR, CDR2 FQNEAQ (reference sequence). V shed 6 bases and J 5 bases; nucleotides not matched to a gene: 7.

The chain combines TRBV6-5 with TRBJ2-3, with D tentatively TRBD2 (5 bases). CDR3 length: 11 amino acids. The V and J ends lost 5 bases and 7 bases respectively, with 7 bases between them. Germline V gene data show CDR1 as MNHEY and CDR2 as SVGAGI. The CDR3 nucleotides are TGTGCCAGCAGTGAGGGAAATACGCAGTATTTT. The encoded protein is CASSEGNTQYF.

This chain links TRBV7-3 with TRBJ2-2, with 7 bases that match TRBD2. The ends lost 2 bases at V and 4 bases at J; junction bases unmatched: 1. Germline V gene data show CDR1 as SGHTA and CDR2 as FQGTGA. The CDR3 has 14 residues. The CDR3 reads CASSLAGVTGELFF. CDR3 sequence (DNA): TGTGCCAGCAGCTTAGCGGGAGTCACCGGGGAGCTGTTTTTT.

V usage is TRBV21-1 and J usage is TRBJ2-7; TRBD1, as called in the table, went unchecked against the DNA. TRBV21-1 is recorded as a pseudogene. CDR3 length: 11 amino acids. The CDR3 coding sequence is TGTGCCAGCGGGCGCTCCTACGAGCAGTACTTC. Translating it yields CASGRSYEQYF.

J is TRBJ2-1 and V is TRBV7-8; 9 positions agree with TRBD2. CDR1 and CDR2 (germline): SGHVS, FQNEAQ. The CDR3 loop spans 16 amino acids. Unmatched junction bases numbered 9, after V lost 2 bases and J lost 7 bases. The CDR3 loop reads CASSLKRLAGENEQFF. Here the CDR3 DNA reads TGTGCCAGCAGCTTAAAAAGATTAGCGGGAGAGAATGAGCAGTTCTTC.

This rearrangement joins TRBV13 to TRBJ2-5; D not certain. Germline V gene data show CDR1 as PRHDT and CDR2 as FYEKMQ (reference sequence). V lost 5 bases, J lost 7 bases, and 17 bases lay in between. The CDR3 is 14 amino acids. The CDR3 protein is CASSTLTSRGTQYF. The CDR3 DNA sequence: TGTGCCAGCAGCACCCTGACTTCCCGAGGGACCCAGTACTTC.

A few counts support this clone. The rearrangement uses TRBV29-1 and TRBJ1-2; D not resolved. V shed 8 bases and J shed 0 bases, with 10 bases lying between them. The CDR3 extends over 12 amino acids. The germline gives CDR1 SQVTM, CDR2 ANQGSEA. CDR3 DNA sequence: TGCAGCATTCACCGAGCTAACTATGGCTACACCTTC. Translating it yields CSIHRANYGYTF.